This TCR beta chain was obtained from a study of radiotherapy plus CTLA-4 blockade in lung cancer. TCRdb's copy holds only in-frame clones and misses some; the assay was immunoSEQ multiplex PCR. The sample includes 40,000 to 50,000 clones, around four fifths seen only once; the top ten take roughly 3.3%. CDR1 and CDR2 (germline): MGHDK, SYGVNS. The length of the CDR3 is 16 residues. The V and J ends lost 4 bases and 2 bases respectively, with 17 bases between them. Specimen: peripheral blood, collected from a patient treated with radiotherapy plus ipilimumab. This sequence joins TRBV25-1 and TRBJ2-5; a possible D gene is TRBD1 (5 bases). This sequence originates from a human donor with non-small cell lung cancer who had stable disease on radiotherapy plus ipilimumab. In DNA form, the CDR3 reads TGTGCCAGCAGTGGGGGTGGGGCCTCGATTCAAGAGACCCAGTACTTC. It encodes CASSGGGASIQETQYF.